This T cell receptor (beta chain) originates from a study of cytomegalovirus exposure and HLA in healthy donors. The primer mix had 60 Vbeta and 13 Jbeta primers. Libraries were prepared by immunoSEQ multiplex PCR; TCRdb keeps only in-frame clonotypes and omits some of them. The table records approximately 110,000 clones, approximately 70% of them present only once. Trimming pared 8 bases from V and 0 bases from J, leaving 14 bases between. From germline, CDR1 is SNHLY and CDR2 FYNNEI. The CDR3 is made up of 14 amino acids. The source of this sequence is a man under 40 in good health and CMV-seronegative. The chain carries TRBV2 and TRBJ2-7; D is possibly TRBD2 (5 bases). Sequenced material: PBMCs. The CDR3, as DNA: TGTGCCAGCGGGCGGACTGAGAGCTCCTACGAGCAGTACTTC. Residues: CASGRTESSYEQYF.